The clone carrying this T cell receptor (beta chain) was picked up many times. Its target is unknown. From about 0.4 ug of RNA, a library with molecular barcoded alpha/delta and beta/gamma adaptors was made. One entry per CDR3 protein results from TCRdb running MiXCR on the reads. Found here are tens of thousands of distinct CDR3 sequences, about a fifth of them singletons; the top ten hold roughly an eighth. This entry comes from a study of read filtering for tumor transcriptome and immune sequencing. Study-level results: About 80% of IR-seq clonotypes had one read, totaling around 3.3% of reads; RNA-seq: about 74% and 41%.

V was trimmed by 0 bases and J by 2 bases, leaving 8 bases between them. CDR1 is KGHSH, CDR2 LQKENI, per germline. This CDR3 has 14 residues. The V call is TRBV18, the J call TRBJ2-7, with D uncertain. The sequence was collected from a donor at least 40 years old with multiple myeloma. The sequenced sample consisted of a population of CD138-negative cells sorted from bone marrow. The CDR3 reads CASSPPPGTYEQYF. The CDR3 coding sequence is TGTGCCAGCTCACCACCCCCAGGAACCTACGAGCAGTACTTC.